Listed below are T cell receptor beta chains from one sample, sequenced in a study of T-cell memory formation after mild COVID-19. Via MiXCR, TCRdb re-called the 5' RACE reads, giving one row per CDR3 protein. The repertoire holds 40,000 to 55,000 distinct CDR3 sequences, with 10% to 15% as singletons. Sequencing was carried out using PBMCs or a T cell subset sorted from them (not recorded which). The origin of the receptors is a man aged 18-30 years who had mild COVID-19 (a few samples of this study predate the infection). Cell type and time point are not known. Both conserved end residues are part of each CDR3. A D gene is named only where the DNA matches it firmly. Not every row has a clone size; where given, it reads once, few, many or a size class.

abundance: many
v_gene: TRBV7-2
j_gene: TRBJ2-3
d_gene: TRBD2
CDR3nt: TGTGCCAGCAGTCTTAGCGGGGGGGCAGGTACGCAGTATTTT
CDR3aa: CASSLSGGAGTQYF

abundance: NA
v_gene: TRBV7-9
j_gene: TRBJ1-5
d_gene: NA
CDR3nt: TGTGCCAGCAGCTCCGATCCGGGGGCGCTTGGAAGGAATCAGCCCCAGCATTTT
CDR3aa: CASSSDPGALGRNQPQHF

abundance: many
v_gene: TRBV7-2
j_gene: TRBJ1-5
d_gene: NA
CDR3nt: TGTGCCAGCAGCTTGGAAGTTTATAGCAATCAGCCCCAGCATTTT
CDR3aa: CASSLEVYSNQPQHF

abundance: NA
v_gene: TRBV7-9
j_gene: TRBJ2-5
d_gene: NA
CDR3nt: TGTGCCAGCAGCTGGGGACACCCAAGAGAGACCCAGTACTTC
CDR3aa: CASSWGHPRETQYF

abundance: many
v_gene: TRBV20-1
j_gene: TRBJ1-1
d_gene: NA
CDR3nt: TGCAGTGCCTCCATATCGGACACTGAAGCTTTCTTT
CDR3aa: CSASISDTEAFF

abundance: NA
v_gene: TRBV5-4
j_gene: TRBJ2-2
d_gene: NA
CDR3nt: TGTGCCAGCAGCTCATCTAGGGGGGGCATCGGGGAGCTGTTTTTT
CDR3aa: CASSSSRGGIGELFF

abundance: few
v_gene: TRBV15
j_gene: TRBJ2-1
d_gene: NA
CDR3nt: TGTGCCACCAGCAGAGTGGCCCGACTAGATTTCGATGAGCAGTTCTTC
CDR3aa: CATSRVARLDFDEQFF

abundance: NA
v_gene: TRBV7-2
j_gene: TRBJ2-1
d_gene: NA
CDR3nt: TGTGCCAGCAGCTTGCCGCCAGCGGGTGAGCAGTTCTTC
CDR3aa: CASSLPPAGEQFF

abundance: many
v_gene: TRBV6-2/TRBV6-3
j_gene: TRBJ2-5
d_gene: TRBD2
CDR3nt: TGTGCCAGCAGCACCTATAGCGGGGGGGACAAAGAGACCCAGTACTTC
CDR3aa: CASSTYSGGDKETQYF

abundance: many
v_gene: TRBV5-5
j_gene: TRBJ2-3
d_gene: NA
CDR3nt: TGTGCCAGCAGCTTGGAGTGGGGCGCAGATACGCAGTATTTT
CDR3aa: CASSLEWGADTQYF

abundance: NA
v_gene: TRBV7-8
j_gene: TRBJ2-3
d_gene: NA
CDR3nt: TGTGCCAGCAGCTTAGTGTCGGAGTACAGGGTTCGGGCAGATACGCAGTATTTT
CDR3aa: CASSLVSEYRVRADTQYF

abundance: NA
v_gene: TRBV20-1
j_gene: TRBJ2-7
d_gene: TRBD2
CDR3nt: TGCAGTGCATTGAGCGGGGGCCTGACCTACGAGCAGTACTTC
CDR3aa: CSALSGGLTYEQYF

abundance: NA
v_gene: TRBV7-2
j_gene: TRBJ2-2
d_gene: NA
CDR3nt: TGTGCCAGCAGCCCAGACGGCACCGGGGAGCTGTTTTTT
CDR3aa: CASSPDGTGELFF

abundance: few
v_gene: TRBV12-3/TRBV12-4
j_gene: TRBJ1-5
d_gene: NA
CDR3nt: TGTGCCAGCAGCCTCCCGGAGGGGTTCAATCAGCCCCAGCATTTT
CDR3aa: CASSLPEGFNQPQHF

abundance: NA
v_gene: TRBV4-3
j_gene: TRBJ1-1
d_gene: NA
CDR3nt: TGCGCCAGCAGCCAAGATGGAACCTCTTATGGGGCTTTCTTT
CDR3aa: CASSQDGTSYGAFF

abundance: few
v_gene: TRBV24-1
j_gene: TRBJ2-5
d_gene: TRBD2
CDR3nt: TGTGCCACCAGTGAGGGAGGGACTGTACAAGAGACCCAGTACTTC
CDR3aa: CATSEGGTVQETQYF

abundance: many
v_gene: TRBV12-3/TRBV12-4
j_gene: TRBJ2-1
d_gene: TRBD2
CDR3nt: TGTGCCAGCGGACTAGCGGGTGGGAATGAGCAGTTCTTC
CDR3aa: CASGLAGGNEQFF

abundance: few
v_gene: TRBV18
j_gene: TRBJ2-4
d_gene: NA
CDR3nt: TGTGCCAGCTCAATGGGTGCGGGGACCGCCAAAAACATTCAGTACTTC
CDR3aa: CASSMGAGTAKNIQYF